The 8 T cell receptor beta chains in this list originate from one sample, sequenced in a study of shared clonotypes between healthy human individuals. Profiled with immunoSEQ multiplex PCR; TCRdb holds only in-frame clones, not every one. The sample lists over a million clones; about 75% were seen once. The sequenced sample consisted of memory CD4+ T cells sorted from blood. The subset: CD45RA-negative fraction. Every receptor here comes from a young man in good health.

The genes are TRBV5-1 and TRBJ2-1; 11 bases fit TRBD2. V shed 2 bases, J shed 5 bases, and the junction held 6 bases outside the gene matches. Germline CDR1 reads SGHRS; CDR2 reads YFSETQ. CDR3 length equals 16 residues. The CDR3 sequence is CASSFTGTSGDNEQFF. In DNA form, the CDR3 reads TGCGCCAGCAGCTTTACCGGGACTAGCGGAGACAATGAGCAGTTCTTC.

This sequence joins TRBV2 and TRBJ2-5, with D tentatively TRBD1 (6 bases). Trimming took 5 bases from V and 7 from J, leaving 14 bases between them. This CDR3 region has 13 residues. Looked up from germline, CDR1 is SNHLY and CDR2 is FYNNEI. In DNA, the CDR3 is TGTGCCAGCAGTTCTCAGGGGACGGGGACCCAGTACTTC. The encoded protein is CASSSQGTGTQYF.

The chain uses TRBV7-9 and TRBJ1-4; no reliable D call. This CDR3 has 14 amino acids. With 2 bases removed from V and 0 bases from J, the gap between germline ends came to 4 bases. Germline V gene lookup returns CDR1 SEHNR and CDR2 FQNEAQ (reference sequence). The CDR3 here is CASSLQTTNEKLFF. The CDR3 DNA reads TGTGCCAGCAGCTTACAAACAACTAATGAAAAACTGTTTTTT.

The J gene is TRBJ1-5, the V gene TRBV19; D not resolved. Germline V lookup: CDR1 LNHDA, CDR2 SQIVND (reference sequence). This CDR3 is built from 15 residues. Trimming stripped 10 bases from V and 3 bases from J, with 19 bases between. The CDR3 sequence is CATAPLAQNNQPQHF. The CDR3 bases are TGTGCCACCGCACCGCTCGCCCAGAACAATCAGCCCCAGCATTTT.

In its sample, this clone was seen a few times. The J gene is TRBJ1-2, the V gene TRBV6-1, with TRBD1 matching 9 bases. From germline, CDR1 is MNHNS and CDR2 SASEGT. This CDR3 region has 17 residues. Unmatched junction bases numbered 11, after V lost 2 bases and J lost 4 bases. The CDR3 coding sequence is TGTGCCAGCAGTGAATCCTTAACAGGGGGCTTCGGCTATGGCTACACCTTC. Translation: CASSESLTGGFGYGYTF.

This chain uses TRBV19 with TRBJ1-2, with 9 bases aligning to TRBD1. Germline trimming cut 7 bases from V and 1 base from J; bases unmatched to any gene: 7. CDR3 length: 15 residues. The germline gives CDR1 LNHDA, CDR2 SQIVND (reference sequence). The CDR3 bases are TGTGCCAGTAACTCACCGGGACAGGGTAACTATGGCTACACCTTC. It translates to CASNSPGQGNYGYTF.

In the case of this clone: Other DNA sequences within the sample encode an identical CDR3. The chain uses TRBV7-9 and TRBJ1-1; unclear D gene. Germline V lookup: CDR1 SEHNR, CDR2 FQNEAQ (reference sequence). V was cut by 3 bases and J by 4 bases, with 6 bases left in between. This CDR3 contains 12 residues. CDR3 in amino acids: CASSFPGTEAFF. CDR3 nucleotides: TGTGCCAGCAGCTTCCCCGGCACTGAAGCTTTCTTT. Supplemented by reference TRBV7-9 and TRBJ1-1, the full variable domain reads DTGVSQNPRHKITKRGQNVTFRCDPISEHNRLYWYRQTLGQGPEFLTYFQNEAQLEKSRLLSDRFSAERPKGSFSTLEIQRTEQGDSAMYLCASSFPGTEAFFGQGTRLTVV.

This sequence joins TRBV5-1 and TRBJ2-5; weak D call: TRBD1 (5 bases). V was shortened by 1 base and J by 4 bases, with 17 bases between the two germline ends. This CDR3 is built from 16 residues. In germline, CDR1 is SGHRS, CDR2 YFSETQ. As DNA, the CDR3 is TGCGCCAGCAGCTTGTGGGAAGTAGGCCAGGGAGAGACCCAGTACTTC. Translating gives CASSLWEVGQGETQYF.